The 16 T cell receptor beta chains in this list originate from one sample, sequenced in a study of blood T cell repertoires in COVID-19. Some clones are missing from TCRdb's copy, which holds only in-frame ones; the method was immunoSEQ multiplex PCR. The profile shows 80,000 to 100,000 clones, over 70% of them singletons. Sequenced input: peripheral blood. Source of these receptors: a man in his 60s with acute or convalescent COVID-19.

The V gene is TRBV4-2, the J gene TRBJ2-1, with TRBD2 identical over 13 bases. The trim removed 3 bases at V and 6 bases at J, leaving 2 bases unmatched. This CDR3 has 15 amino acids. Germline V gene sequence: CDR1 LGHNA, CDR2 YNFKEQ. The CDR3 loop reads CASSQGLAGTNEQFF. For the CDR3, the DNA is TGTGCCAGCAGCCAGGGACTAGCGGGAACCAATGAGCAGTTCTTC.

The chain carries TRBV30 and TRBJ1-2; D remains unclear. Germline lookup yields CDR1 GTSNPN and CDR2 SVGIG (reference sequence). The CDR3 runs to 12 residues. The V end was cut by 3 bases, the J end by 5 bases, with 10 bases between. The CDR3 bases are TGTGCCTGGAGAAGAGATCTTTATGGCTACACCTTC. Protein product: CAWRRDLYGYTF.

The chain uses TRBV5-1 and TRBJ2-1; possibly TRBD2 for D (5 bases). Between the trimmed V and J ends, which lost 5 bases and 4 bases, there was a span of 13 bases. Germline V gives CDR1 SGHRS, CDR2 YFSETQ. The CDR3 is made up of 14 amino acids. CDR3 sequence (DNA): TGCGCCAGCAGGATCGGCGGGTCATACAATGAGCAGTTCTTC. This gives the protein CASRIGGSYNEQFF.

J is TRBJ2-1 and V is TRBV7-2; 11 bases are shared with TRBD2. This CDR3 comprises 16 residues. J lost 8 bases, V lost 1 base, and 7 bases had no gene match. CDR1 is SGHTA, CDR2 FQGNSA, per germline. The CDR3: CASSLGLAGGSHEQFF. CDR3 nucleotides: TGTGCCAGCAGCTTAGGGTTAGCGGGAGGGTCTCATGAGCAGTTCTTC.

The V call is TRBV18, the J call TRBJ1-1, with no clear D. The germline V and J ends were trimmed by 6 bases and 1 base, with 9 bases remaining between them. Germline V gene lookup returns CDR1 KGHSH and CDR2 LQKENI. The CDR3 runs to 13 residues. This CDR3 is CASSRERNTEAFF. CDR3 nucleotide sequence: TGTGCCAGCTCCCGGGAGAGGAACACTGAAGCTTTCTTT.

The genes are TRBV5-1 and TRBJ2-1; D perhaps matches TRBD2 (6 bases). The CDR3 has 14 amino acids. With 0 bases removed from V and 7 bases from J, the gap between germline ends came to 11 bases. CDR1 is SGHRS and CDR2 is YFSETQ in the germline V gene. The CDR3 sequence is CASSLVAELNEQFF. As DNA, the CDR3 is TGCGCCAGCAGCTTGGTAGCGGAGCTTAATGAGCAGTTCTTC.

V and J are TRBV10-3 and TRBJ2-1, with TRBD1 identical over 9 bases. V lost 4 bases, J lost 5 bases, and 6 bases stayed unmatched. The CDR3 is made up of 15 amino acids. Germline values: CDR1 ENHRY, CDR2 SYGVKD. Here the CDR3 DNA reads TGTGCCATCAGTGGGCCGGGACAGGGTGACAATGAGCAGTTCTTC. Translated: CAISGPGQGDNEQFF.

In its sample, this clone was seen once. The chain recombines TRBV6-5 with TRBJ2-7, with a weak D call TRBD2 (5 bases). The CDR3 contains 14 residues. Germline assignment: CDR1 MNHEY and CDR2 SVGAGI. The germline V and J ends were trimmed by 6 bases and 6 bases, with 18 bases remaining between them. The CDR3 here is CASRAASLLGEQYF. The CDR3 DNA sequence: TGTGCCAGCAGGGCCGCTTCCCTACTAGGCGAGCAGTACTTC.

V usage is TRBV19 and J usage is TRBJ2-2; possible D gene TRBD2, 5 bases. CDR1 is LNHDA and CDR2 is SQIVND in the germline V gene (reference sequence). V was shortened by 3 bases and J by 3 bases, with 23 bases between the two germline ends. This CDR3 comprises 19 residues. This chain's CDR3 is CASSMAVLGLKPHTGELFF. CDR3 DNA: TGTGCCAGTAGTATGGCTGTACTCGGACTGAAGCCCCACACCGGGGAGCTGTTTTTT.

V usage is TRBV28 and J usage is TRBJ1-1; weak D call: TRBD1 (5 bases). The CDR3 length is 12 residues. Germline assignment: CDR1 MDHEN and CDR2 SYDVKM. Trimming pared 2 bases from V and 9 bases from J, leaving 10 bases between. CDR3 sequence (DNA): TGTGCCAGCAGTTTACGGCAGGGCCAAGCTTTCTTT. Its translation: CASSLRQGQAFF.

This clone showed up just once. The gene calls are TRBV2 and TRBJ1-6; TRBD1 matches at 12 bases. The CDR3 contains 15 residues. The V gene's germline CDR1 is SNHLY and CDR2 FYNNEI. Trimming took 8 bases from V and 4 from J; bases not matched to a gene: 3. CDR3 protein: CASGTGGAYNSPLHF. The DNA of the CDR3 is TGTGCCAGCGGGACAGGGGGCGCTTATAATTCACCCCTCCACTTT.

This clone was counted a single time. V gene TRBV11-3 combines with J gene TRBJ2-3; TRBD2 might be the D (6 bases). The CDR3 runs to 16 residues. Germline V gene sequence: CDR1 SGHNT, CDR2 YENEEA. Trimming took 2 bases from V and 1 from J, leaving 13 bases between them. The CDR3 sequence is CASSLRDSRGTDTQYF. The CDR3 DNA follows: TGTGCCAGCAGCTTAAGGGACTCGAGGGGCACAGATACGCAGTATTTT.

The table lists this clone with a few counts. The CDR3 loop is CASRQTVWEQYF. The CDR3 bases are TGTGCCAGCAGACAGACGGTCTGGGAGCAGTACTTC. The gene calls are TRBV11-2 and TRBJ2-7; D gene uncertain. The V end lost 6 bases, the J end lost 7 bases, and 13 bases lay between the germline ends. The CDR3 spans 12 residues. Per germline, CDR1 SGHAT and CDR2 FQNNGV.

CDR3 bases: TGTGCCAGCAGCTTGTCGGGACAGGGAACCTACACCTTC. Its translation: CASSLSGQGTYTF. This chain joins TRBV7-2 and TRBJ1-2; 9 positions match TRBD1. The germline gives CDR1 SGHTA, CDR2 FQGNSA. CDR3 length: 13 residues. V shed 3 bases and J 10 bases; nucleotides not matched to a gene: 6.

J is TRBJ2-5 and V is TRBV4-3; D may be TRBD2 (6 bases). Trimming removed 1 base at V and 5 bases at J, with 11 bases between. CDR1 is LGHNA and CDR2 is YSLEER in the germline V gene. The CDR3 sequence is 14 residues long. CDR3 sequence: CASSQGVGSETQYF. For the CDR3, the DNA is TGCGCCAGCAGCCAAGGGGTCGGGAGTGAGACCCAGTACTTC.

This clone has a handful of counts. This chain joins TRBV30 and TRBJ1-2; D is undetermined. V shed 2 bases and J shed 3 bases, with 16 bases lying between them. The germline gives CDR1 GTSNPN, CDR2 SVGIG (reference sequence). The CDR3 consists of 15 residues. The CDR3 here is CAWSSATLGYYGYTF. CDR3 DNA: TGTGCCTGGAGTTCCGCCACATTGGGCTACTATGGCTACACCTTC.